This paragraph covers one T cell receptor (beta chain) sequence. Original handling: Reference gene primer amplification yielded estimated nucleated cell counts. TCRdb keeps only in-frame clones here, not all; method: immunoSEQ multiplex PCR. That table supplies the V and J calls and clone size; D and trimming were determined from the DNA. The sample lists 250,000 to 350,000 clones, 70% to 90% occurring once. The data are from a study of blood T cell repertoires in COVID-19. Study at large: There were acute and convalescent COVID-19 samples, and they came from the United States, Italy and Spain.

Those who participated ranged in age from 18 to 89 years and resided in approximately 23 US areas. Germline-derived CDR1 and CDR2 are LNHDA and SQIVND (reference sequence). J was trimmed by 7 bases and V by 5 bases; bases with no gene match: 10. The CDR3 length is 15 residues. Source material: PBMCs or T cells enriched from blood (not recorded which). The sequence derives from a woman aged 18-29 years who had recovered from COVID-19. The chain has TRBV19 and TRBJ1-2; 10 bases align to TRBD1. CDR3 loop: CASSGVGTGDSGYTF. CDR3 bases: TGTGCCAGTAGTGGGGTCGGGACAGGGGACTCTGGCTACACCTTC.